These 16 T cell receptor beta chains share one sample of origin, sequenced in a study of blood T cell repertoires in COVID-19. Sequencing used immunoSEQ multiplex PCR; TCRdb keeps in-frame clones, though not all of them. The sample has roughly 240,000 clones; around 86% are singletons. The source material was peripheral blood. Receptor source: a woman between 55 and 75 years old who had recovered from COVID-19.

This clone has only a few counts. The chain has TRBV19 and TRBJ2-1, with D perhaps matching TRBD1 (8 bases). The CDR3 is 14 residues long. The V gene lost 5 bases and the J gene lost 5 bases, with 13 bases spanning the gap. Germline lookup yields CDR1 LNHDA and CDR2 SQIVND (reference sequence). CDR3 in DNA: TGTGCCAGTAGTGCACAGGGGGGGAACAATGAGCAGTTCTTC. It codes for CASSAQGGNNEQFF.

The rearrangement joins TRBV5-1 to TRBJ2-1; possible D gene TRBD2, 5 bases. CDR1 and CDR2 (germline): SGHRS, YFSETQ. The V end was cut by 2 bases, the J end by 2 bases, with 11 bases between. The CDR3 spans 15 residues. CDR3 region: CASSLGGSTYNEQFF. In nucleotides, the CDR3 is TGCGCCAGCAGCTTAGGCGGGTCTACCTACAATGAGCAGTTCTTC.

The chain combines TRBV3-1 (or the pseudogene TRBV3-2) with TRBJ1-5, with D hard to call. The CDR3 has 19 amino acids. CDR1 and CDR2 (germline): LGHDT, YNNKEL (reference sequence). Trimming took off 0 bases at V and 6 bases at J, with 24 bases between the two ends. In DNA form, the CDR3 reads TGTGCCAGCAGCCAAGATCAAAGGTGTGGATTCATTGGAGGTCAGCCCCAGCATTTT. Protein product: CASSQDQRCGFIGGQPQHF.

The chain recombines TRBV4-3 with TRBJ2-1, with 9 bases matching TRBD2. The germline V gene has CDR1 LGHNA and CDR2 YSLEER. The CDR3 loop spans 16 amino acids. Trimming removed 2 bases from V and 3 bases from J; junction bases left unmatched: 5. CDR3 DNA sequence: TGCGCCAGCAGCCAATTTAGCGGGGGCAACTACAATGAGCAGTTCTTC. This encodes CASSQFSGGNYNEQFF.

The chain joins TRBV12-3 or TRBV12-4 to TRBJ1-1, with D maybe TRBD1 (6 bases). The CDR3 has 12 residues. Trimming removed 5 bases from V and 11 bases from J, with 15 bases in between. CDR3 loop: CASSTGAGAAFF. The CDR3 DNA reads as TGTGCCAGCAGTACCGGGGCAGGGGCGGCTTTCTTT.

The V call is TRBV18, the J call TRBJ1-5; 8 bases map to TRBD1. CDR3 length equals 15 residues. Germline CDR1 reads KGHSH; CDR2 reads LQKENI. J was trimmed by 6 bases and V by 3 bases; bases with no gene match: 7. The CDR3 DNA reads TGTGCCAGCTCACCGACTGTACAGGGGGGTCAGCCCCAGCATTTT. Its protein is CASSPTVQGGQPQHF.

This sequence joins TRBV29-1 and TRBJ1-1; tentatively, D is TRBD1 (6 bases). V was shortened by 8 bases and J by 4 bases, with 11 bases between the two germline ends. The germline V gene encodes CDR1 SQVTM and CDR2 ANQGSEA. This CDR3 contains 11 residues. The CDR3 loop reads CSSGQFTEAFF. The DNA of the CDR3 is TGCAGCTCCGGACAGTTCACTGAAGCTTTCTTT.

The chain combines TRBV4-1 with TRBJ2-5; tentative D call: TRBD2 (7 bases). The germline V gene encodes CDR1 MGHRA and CDR2 YSYEKL. There are 15 residues in the CDR3. The ends were cut back, 1 base at V and 5 bases at J, with 14 bases in the middle. The CDR3 bases are TGCGCCAGCAGCCAAGTTCCGGGGGGCAGGGAGACCCAGTACTTC. Residues: CASSQVPGGRETQYF.

This chain uses TRBV10-3 with TRBJ1-1; the match to TRBD1 covers 7 bases. In germline, CDR1 is ENHRY, CDR2 SYGVKD. The CDR3 has 14 amino acids. J was trimmed by 4 bases and V by 4 bases; bases with no gene match: 6. CDR3 nucleotide sequence: TGTGCCATCAGTGGACAGGGAGAAAGCACTGAAGCTTTCTTT. Translating gives CAISGQGESTEAFF.

The chain uses TRBV11-2 and TRBJ2-7; D uncertain. The CDR3 runs 15 residues. V was trimmed by 5 bases and J by 3 bases, leaving 17 bases between them. Germline values: CDR1 SGHAT, CDR2 FQNNGV. The CDR3 DNA reads as TGTGCCAGCAGCCGCAGGATGAAGGAAGGCTACGAGCAGTACTTC. This translates into CASSRRMKEGYEQYF.

The rearrangement joins TRBV14 to TRBJ1-3; 7 positions match TRBD1. Germline trimming cut 6 bases from V and 5 bases from J; bases unmatched to any gene: 13. The CDR3 is made up of 16 amino acids. CDR1 is SGHDN and CDR2 is FVKESK in the germline V gene. CDR3 protein: CASRKAGDRGRNTIYF. The CDR3 DNA is TGTGCCAGCAGGAAAGCCGGGGACAGAGGGAGAAACACCATATATTTT.

This sequence joins TRBV3-1 (or the pseudogene TRBV3-2) and TRBJ2-7; 8 positions match TRBD2. Germline CDR1 reads LGHDT; CDR2 reads YNNKEL (reference sequence). V was pared by 0 bases and J by 6 bases, with 4 bases of the junction left unmatched. This CDR3 spans 14 amino acids. CDR3 protein: CASSQDRGGGEQYF. CDR3 bases: TGTGCCAGCAGCCAAGATCGGGGGGGCGGCGAGCAGTACTTC.

The chain is built from TRBV19 and TRBJ2-2; TRBD1 matches 7 bases. V lost 7 bases and J lost 5; bases outside the gene matches: 4. The CDR3 sequence is 13 residues long. The germline V gene has CDR1 LNHDA and CDR2 SQIVND (reference sequence). CDR3 amino acids: CASKTGRTGELFF. The DNA of the CDR3 is TGTGCCAGTAAGACAGGGCGTACCGGGGAGCTGTTTTTT. Looking up the rest from reference TRBV19 and TRBJ2-2 gives the full variable domain: DGGITQSPKYLFRKEGQNVTLSCEQNLNHDAMYWYRQDPGQGLRLIYYSQIVNDFQKGDIAEGYSVSREKKESFPLTVTSAQKNPTAFYLCASKTGRTGELFFGEGSRLTVL.

The V and J genes are TRBV4-1 and TRBJ1-2, with no clear D. V shed 0 bases and J shed 4 bases, with 15 bases lying between them. Looked up from germline, CDR1 is MGHRA and CDR2 is YSYEKL. This CDR3 is built from 16 residues. CDR3: CASSQDRPEASYGYTF. Written as DNA, the CDR3 is TGCGCCAGCAGCCAAGATAGACCTGAGGCGAGCTATGGCTACACCTTC.

The gene calls are TRBV4-3 and TRBJ2-2; 14 nucleotides line up with TRBD2. The CDR3 is made up of 16 amino acids. The junction had 2 bases not matched to a gene; V was cut back by 4 bases and J by 4 bases. Germline loops: CDR1 LGHNA, CDR2 YSLEER. CDR3 nucleotides: TGCGCCAGCAGCCGGGGACTAGCGGGGGTCACCGGGGAGCTGTTTTTT. Protein: CASSRGLAGVTGELFF.

The chain links TRBV19 to TRBJ2-3, with 7 bases fitting TRBD2. The length of the CDR3 is 15 residues. V lost 4 bases and J lost 3; bases outside the gene matches: 7. The germline V gene has CDR1 LNHDA and CDR2 SQIVND (reference sequence). The chain's CDR3 is CASSTRRGDTDTQYF. The CDR3 coding sequence is TGTGCCAGTAGTACCCGTCGGGGGGATACAGATACGCAGTATTTT.